This T cell receptor beta chain was identified during a study of beta chain features in type 1 diabetes. The sequenced template was cDNA made from the entire isolated RNA. TCRdb's copy holds only in-frame clones and misses some; the assay was immunoSEQ multiplex PCR. The data show about 40,000 clones, more than 40% seen once. A single heparinised draw of roughly 120 mL on average was taken per donor. Germline V gene lookup returns CDR1 GTSNPN and CDR2 SVGIG (reference sequence). The CDR3 is 13 amino acids. J gave up 7 bases and V 0 bases, and 3 bases lay outside the gene matches. The rearrangement joins TRBV30 to TRBJ1-2; TRBD1 aligns across 9 bases. The sequencing input was central memory CD4+ T cells from blood. The clonotype comes from a woman aged 18-29 years in good health. The CDR3 DNA reads as TGTGCCTGGAGTGTAGGGGACAGGGCTGGCTACACCTTC. Translating it yields CAWSVGDRAGYTF.